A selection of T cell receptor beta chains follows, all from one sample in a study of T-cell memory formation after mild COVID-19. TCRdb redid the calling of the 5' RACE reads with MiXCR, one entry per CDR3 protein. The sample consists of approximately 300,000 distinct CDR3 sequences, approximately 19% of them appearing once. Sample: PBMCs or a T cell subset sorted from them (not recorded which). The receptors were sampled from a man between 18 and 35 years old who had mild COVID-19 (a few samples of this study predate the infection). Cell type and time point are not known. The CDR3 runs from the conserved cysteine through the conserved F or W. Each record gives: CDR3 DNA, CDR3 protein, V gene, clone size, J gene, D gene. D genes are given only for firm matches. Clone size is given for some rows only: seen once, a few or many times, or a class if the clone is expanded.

CDR3 DNA: TGTGCCAGCAGTGAATATCAGGCGGCGGCGGGGAGCCCGGGAGAGACCCAGTACTTC; CDR3 protein: CASSEYQAAAGSPGETQYF; V gene: TRBV25-1; clone size: -; J gene: TRBJ2-5; D gene: -
CDR3 DNA: TGTGCCAGCAGCGCAAAGCCCCCAGAGACCCAGTACTTC; CDR3 protein: CASSAKPPETQYF; V gene: TRBV7-9; clone size: -; J gene: TRBJ2-5; D gene: -
CDR3 DNA: TGTGCCAGCAGTTTCCCCAGACGGGAGAACACTGAAGCTTTCTTT; CDR3 protein: CASSFPRRENTEAFF; V gene: TRBV7-9; clone size: -; J gene: TRBJ1-1; D gene: -
CDR3 DNA: TGTGCCAGCAGCGTACACAGAGACTCGAACACTGAAGCTTTCTTT; CDR3 protein: CASSVHRDSNTEAFF; V gene: TRBV7-9; clone size: -; J gene: TRBJ1-1; D gene: -
CDR3 DNA: TGTGCCAGCCCAGGGGTATACTATGGCTACACCTTC; CDR3 protein: CASPGVYYGYTF; V gene: TRBV2; clone size: few; J gene: TRBJ1-2; D gene: -
CDR3 DNA: TGTGCCAGCAGTTCCGGAGGGACAGGGGGCGATAATTCACCCCTCCACTTT; CDR3 protein: CASSSGGTGGDNSPLHF; V gene: TRBV28; clone size: -; J gene: TRBJ1-6; D gene: TRBD1
CDR3 DNA: TGTGCCAGCAGCTCCCTCCCCGGGCTAATCGAGTCCAATGAGCAGTTCTTC; CDR3 protein: CASSSLPGLIESNEQFF; V gene: TRBV7-9; clone size: few; J gene: TRBJ2-1; D gene: -
CDR3 DNA: TGTGCCAGCAGCTTAACCGGGAACGGCTACGAGCAGTACTTC; CDR3 protein: CASSLTGNGYEQYF; V gene: TRBV7-2; clone size: -; J gene: TRBJ2-7; D gene: -
CDR3 DNA: TGTGCCAGCTCACCGGGACCGGGGCTCAACGAGCAGTACTTC; CDR3 protein: CASSPGPGLNEQYF; V gene: TRBV18; clone size: few; J gene: TRBJ2-7; D gene: -
CDR3 DNA: TGTGCCAGTAGTATGGACCGACAGGGTATATACGAGCAGTACTTC; CDR3 protein: CASSMDRQGIYEQYF; V gene: TRBV19; clone size: many; J gene: TRBJ2-7; D gene: TRBD1
CDR3 DNA: TGCGCCAGCAGCTTCCTCGGCCCGTACCAAGAGACCCAGTACTTC; CDR3 protein: CASSFLGPYQETQYF; V gene: TRBV5-1; clone size: few; J gene: TRBJ2-5; D gene: -
CDR3 DNA: TGTGCCAGCAGCTGGACAGATGCAGATACGCAGTATTTT; CDR3 protein: CASSWTDADTQYF; V gene: TRBV7-3; clone size: many; J gene: TRBJ2-3; D gene: -
CDR3 DNA: TGTGCCAGCAGCGTAGCGGGGAGTGGCGGAGGAGATACGCAGTATTTT; CDR3 protein: CASSVAGSGGGDTQYF; V gene: TRBV9; clone size: -; J gene: TRBJ2-3; D gene: -
CDR3 DNA: TGTGCCAGCAGCTTATCCGACCGGAGAGAGGGCTACACCTTC; CDR3 protein: CASSLSDRREGYTF; V gene: TRBV7-9; clone size: few; J gene: TRBJ1-2; D gene: -
CDR3 DNA: TGCGCCAGCAGCTCCATTCCGATGACTAGGAGGGTCCCCGGGGAGCTGTTTTTT; CDR3 protein: CASSSIPMTRRVPGELFF; V gene: TRBV5-1; clone size: -; J gene: TRBJ2-2; D gene: -
CDR3 DNA: TGTGCCAGCGCAGCCGCGGCGGGACGGGGAGAGACCCAGTACTTC; CDR3 protein: CASAAAAGRGETQYF; V gene: TRBV2; clone size: few; J gene: TRBJ2-5; D gene: -
CDR3 DNA: TGCAGTGCTAGCGGGACAAGCTCTAGCACAGATACGCAGTATTTT; CDR3 protein: CSASGTSSSTDTQYF; V gene: TRBV20-1; clone size: few; J gene: TRBJ2-3; D gene: -
CDR3 DNA: TGTGCCAGCAGCCGCCGTGGAGGGTTAGAGACCCAGTACTTC; CDR3 protein: CASSRRGGLETQYF; V gene: TRBV11-2; clone size: few; J gene: TRBJ2-5; D gene: -
CDR3 DNA: TGTGCCAGCAGCTTAGAGAGGGCGCTTTTCTTT; CDR3 protein: CASSLERALFF; V gene: TRBV7-2; clone size: few; J gene: TRBJ1-1; D gene: -
CDR3 DNA: TGCGCCAGCAGCTTAGGAGCATACCAGAATTCACCCCTCCACTTT; CDR3 protein: CASSLGAYQNSPLHF; V gene: TRBV5-1; clone size: -; J gene: TRBJ1-6; D gene: -
CDR3 DNA: TGCGCCAGCAGGCGGGACGGATATAACTATGGCTACACCTTC; CDR3 protein: CASRRDGYNYGYTF; V gene: TRBV5-1; clone size: many; J gene: TRBJ1-2; D gene: -
CDR3 DNA: TGTGCCAGTAGTCGGACAGGGGGAGGCAATCAGCCCCAGCATTTT; CDR3 protein: CASSRTGGGNQPQHF; V gene: TRBV19; clone size: few; J gene: TRBJ1-5; D gene: TRBD1
CDR3 DNA: TGCGCCAGCAGCCCGGGGACAGGGATCACTGAAGCTTTCTTT; CDR3 protein: CASSPGTGITEAFF; V gene: TRBV5-1; clone size: few; J gene: TRBJ1-1; D gene: TRBD1
CDR3 DNA: TGCGCCAGCAGCTCTGGGGGACAGGCTCCCTACGAGCAGTACTTC; CDR3 protein: CASSSGGQAPYEQYF; V gene: TRBV5-1; clone size: few; J gene: TRBJ2-7; D gene: TRBD1
CDR3 DNA: TGTGCCAGCAGGCAGACAGTGAACACTGAAGCTTTCTTT; CDR3 protein: CASRQTVNTEAFF; V gene: TRBV12-3/TRBV12-4; clone size: -; J gene: TRBJ1-1; D gene: -
CDR3 DNA: TGTGCCAGCAGCTTAGACCCTTGGAGTAGCGGGTCCGGGGAGCTGTTTTTT; CDR3 protein: CASSLDPWSSGSGELFF; V gene: TRBV7-9; clone size: -; J gene: TRBJ2-2; D gene: TRBD2
CDR3 DNA: TGTGCCAGCAGCGCGAGGGGACGATACGAGCAGTACTTC; CDR3 protein: CASSARGRYEQYF; V gene: TRBV5-6; clone size: once; J gene: TRBJ2-7; D gene: -
CDR3 DNA: TGTGCCAGCAGCTTGTCGGGTGTGATTCGGAATCAGCCCCAGCATTTT; CDR3 protein: CASSLSGVIRNQPQHF; V gene: TRBV5-6; clone size: -; J gene: TRBJ1-5; D gene: -
CDR3 DNA: TGTGCCAGCAGCTTGTTAGGCTTACCTAGCACAGATACGCAGTATTTT; CDR3 protein: CASSLLGLPSTDTQYF; V gene: TRBV7-2; clone size: few; J gene: TRBJ2-3; D gene: -
CDR3 DNA: TGCCGTCCCGAGAATACGCAGTATTTT; CDR3 protein: CRPENTQYF; V gene: TRBV20-1; clone size: many; J gene: TRBJ2-3; D gene: -
CDR3 DNA: TGTGCCAGCAGCGATCAGGGGAGCTCCTATAATTCACCCCTCCACTTT; CDR3 protein: CASSDQGSSYNSPLHF; V gene: TRBV7-2; clone size: few; J gene: TRBJ1-6; D gene: -
CDR3 DNA: TGTGCCAGCAGTCAGACCCAGGACAGGGGGGCGGGCTACACCTTC; CDR3 protein: CASSQTQDRGAGYTF; V gene: TRBV12-3/TRBV12-4; clone size: -; J gene: TRBJ1-2; D gene: TRBD1
CDR3 DNA: TGTGCCAGCAGTCCATACAGGGGGCTCCCTAACGAGCAGTACTTC; CDR3 protein: CASSPYRGLPNEQYF; V gene: TRBV27; clone size: -; J gene: TRBJ2-7; D gene: TRBD1
CDR3 DNA: TGTGCCAGCAGCCCTAGGACGGGGGGGCGCAATGAGCAGTTCTTC; CDR3 protein: CASSPRTGGRNEQFF; V gene: TRBV7-2; clone size: -; J gene: TRBJ2-1; D gene: TRBD2
CDR3 DNA: TGCGCCAGCAGCCAGGTCAAGGGGTTAAGCTACGAGCAGTACTTC; CDR3 protein: CASSQVKGLSYEQYF; V gene: TRBV4-1; clone size: -; J gene: TRBJ2-7; D gene: -
CDR3 DNA: TGTGCCAGCAGCCCCGGGGCTTACTATGGCTACACCTTC; CDR3 protein: CASSPGAYYGYTF; V gene: TRBV7-3; clone size: few; J gene: TRBJ1-2; D gene: -
CDR3 DNA: TGTGCCAGCAGTTACGGAGTAGAGGGGACTTCACCCCTCCACTTT; CDR3 protein: CASSYGVEGTSPLHF; V gene: TRBV6-2/TRBV6-3; clone size: -; J gene: TRBJ1-6; D gene: -
CDR3 DNA: TGTGCCAGCAGTTTTGCGGACAGGGTCAATCAGCCCCAGCATTTT; CDR3 protein: CASSFADRVNQPQHF; V gene: TRBV12-3/TRBV12-4; clone size: -; J gene: TRBJ1-5; D gene: TRBD1
CDR3 DNA: TGTGCCAGCAGGGGTCTCCAGACAGGTCCCCAAGAGACCCAGTACTTC; CDR3 protein: CASRGLQTGPQETQYF; V gene: TRBV7-9; clone size: few; J gene: TRBJ2-5; D gene: -
CDR3 DNA: TGCAGTGCTAGACCCCCTGGACAGGTATACGAGCAGTACTTC; CDR3 protein: CSARPPGQVYEQYF; V gene: TRBV20-1; clone size: -; J gene: TRBJ2-7; D gene: TRBD1
CDR3 DNA: TGCAGTGCTTTGCCGAGGACTGTCTCCTATGGCTACACCTTC; CDR3 protein: CSALPRTVSYGYTF; V gene: TRBV20-1; clone size: -; J gene: TRBJ1-2; D gene: -
CDR3 DNA: TGTGCCAGCAGTTTTGACAGGGCGAATCAGCCCCAGCATTTT; CDR3 protein: CASSFDRANQPQHF; V gene: TRBV6-5; clone size: few; J gene: TRBJ1-5; D gene: TRBD1
CDR3 DNA: TGTGCCATCAGCCCGGGCCTCAAAAACACTGAAGCTTTCTTT; CDR3 protein: CAISPGLKNTEAFF; V gene: TRBV10-3; clone size: many; J gene: TRBJ1-1; D gene: -
CDR3 DNA: TGTGCCACCAGTGATGGACAGGGCCTAGGGCCCCAGCATTTT; CDR3 protein: CATSDGQGLGPQHF; V gene: TRBV24-1; clone size: -; J gene: TRBJ1-5; D gene: TRBD1
CDR3 DNA: TGTGCCAGCAGCAGGGACAACTACGAGCAGTACTTC; CDR3 protein: CASSRDNYEQYF; V gene: TRBV3-1; clone size: -; J gene: TRBJ2-7; D gene: -
CDR3 DNA: TGCGCCAGCAGCCCCCGGGCCCAGGGAAACATTCAGTACTTC; CDR3 protein: CASSPRAQGNIQYF; V gene: TRBV5-1; clone size: few; J gene: TRBJ2-4; D gene: -
CDR3 DNA: TGCAGCGCAGTGACAGGGGGCGATCAGCCCCAGCATTTT; CDR3 protein: CSAVTGGDQPQHF; V gene: TRBV29-1; clone size: many; J gene: TRBJ1-5; D gene: TRBD1